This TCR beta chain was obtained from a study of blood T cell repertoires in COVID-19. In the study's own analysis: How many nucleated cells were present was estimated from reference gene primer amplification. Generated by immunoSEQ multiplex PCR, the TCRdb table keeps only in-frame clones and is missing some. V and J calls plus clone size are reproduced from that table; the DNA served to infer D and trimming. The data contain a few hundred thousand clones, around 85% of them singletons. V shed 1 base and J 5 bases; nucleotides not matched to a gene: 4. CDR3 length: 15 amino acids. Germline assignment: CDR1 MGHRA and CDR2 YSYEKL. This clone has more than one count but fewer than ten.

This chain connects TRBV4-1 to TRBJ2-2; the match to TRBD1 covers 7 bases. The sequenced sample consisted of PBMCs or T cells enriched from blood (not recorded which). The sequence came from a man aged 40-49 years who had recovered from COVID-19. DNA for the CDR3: TGCGCCAGCAGCCAAGGACAGGGCGGTACCGGGGAGCTGTTTTTT. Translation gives CASSQGQGGTGELFF.